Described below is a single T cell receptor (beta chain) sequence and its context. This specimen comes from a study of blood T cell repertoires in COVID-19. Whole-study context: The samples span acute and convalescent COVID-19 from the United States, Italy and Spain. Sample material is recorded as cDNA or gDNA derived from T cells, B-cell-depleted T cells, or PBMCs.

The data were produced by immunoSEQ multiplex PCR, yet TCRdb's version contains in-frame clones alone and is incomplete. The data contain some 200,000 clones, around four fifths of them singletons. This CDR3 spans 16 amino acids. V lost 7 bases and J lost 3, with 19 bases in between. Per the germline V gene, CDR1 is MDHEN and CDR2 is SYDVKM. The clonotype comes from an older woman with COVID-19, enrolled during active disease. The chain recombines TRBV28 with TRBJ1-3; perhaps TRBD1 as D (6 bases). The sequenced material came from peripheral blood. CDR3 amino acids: CASTYDPGAGGNTIYF. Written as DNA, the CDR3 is TGTGCCAGCACTTACGACCCAGGGGCGGGTGGAAACACCATATATTTT.